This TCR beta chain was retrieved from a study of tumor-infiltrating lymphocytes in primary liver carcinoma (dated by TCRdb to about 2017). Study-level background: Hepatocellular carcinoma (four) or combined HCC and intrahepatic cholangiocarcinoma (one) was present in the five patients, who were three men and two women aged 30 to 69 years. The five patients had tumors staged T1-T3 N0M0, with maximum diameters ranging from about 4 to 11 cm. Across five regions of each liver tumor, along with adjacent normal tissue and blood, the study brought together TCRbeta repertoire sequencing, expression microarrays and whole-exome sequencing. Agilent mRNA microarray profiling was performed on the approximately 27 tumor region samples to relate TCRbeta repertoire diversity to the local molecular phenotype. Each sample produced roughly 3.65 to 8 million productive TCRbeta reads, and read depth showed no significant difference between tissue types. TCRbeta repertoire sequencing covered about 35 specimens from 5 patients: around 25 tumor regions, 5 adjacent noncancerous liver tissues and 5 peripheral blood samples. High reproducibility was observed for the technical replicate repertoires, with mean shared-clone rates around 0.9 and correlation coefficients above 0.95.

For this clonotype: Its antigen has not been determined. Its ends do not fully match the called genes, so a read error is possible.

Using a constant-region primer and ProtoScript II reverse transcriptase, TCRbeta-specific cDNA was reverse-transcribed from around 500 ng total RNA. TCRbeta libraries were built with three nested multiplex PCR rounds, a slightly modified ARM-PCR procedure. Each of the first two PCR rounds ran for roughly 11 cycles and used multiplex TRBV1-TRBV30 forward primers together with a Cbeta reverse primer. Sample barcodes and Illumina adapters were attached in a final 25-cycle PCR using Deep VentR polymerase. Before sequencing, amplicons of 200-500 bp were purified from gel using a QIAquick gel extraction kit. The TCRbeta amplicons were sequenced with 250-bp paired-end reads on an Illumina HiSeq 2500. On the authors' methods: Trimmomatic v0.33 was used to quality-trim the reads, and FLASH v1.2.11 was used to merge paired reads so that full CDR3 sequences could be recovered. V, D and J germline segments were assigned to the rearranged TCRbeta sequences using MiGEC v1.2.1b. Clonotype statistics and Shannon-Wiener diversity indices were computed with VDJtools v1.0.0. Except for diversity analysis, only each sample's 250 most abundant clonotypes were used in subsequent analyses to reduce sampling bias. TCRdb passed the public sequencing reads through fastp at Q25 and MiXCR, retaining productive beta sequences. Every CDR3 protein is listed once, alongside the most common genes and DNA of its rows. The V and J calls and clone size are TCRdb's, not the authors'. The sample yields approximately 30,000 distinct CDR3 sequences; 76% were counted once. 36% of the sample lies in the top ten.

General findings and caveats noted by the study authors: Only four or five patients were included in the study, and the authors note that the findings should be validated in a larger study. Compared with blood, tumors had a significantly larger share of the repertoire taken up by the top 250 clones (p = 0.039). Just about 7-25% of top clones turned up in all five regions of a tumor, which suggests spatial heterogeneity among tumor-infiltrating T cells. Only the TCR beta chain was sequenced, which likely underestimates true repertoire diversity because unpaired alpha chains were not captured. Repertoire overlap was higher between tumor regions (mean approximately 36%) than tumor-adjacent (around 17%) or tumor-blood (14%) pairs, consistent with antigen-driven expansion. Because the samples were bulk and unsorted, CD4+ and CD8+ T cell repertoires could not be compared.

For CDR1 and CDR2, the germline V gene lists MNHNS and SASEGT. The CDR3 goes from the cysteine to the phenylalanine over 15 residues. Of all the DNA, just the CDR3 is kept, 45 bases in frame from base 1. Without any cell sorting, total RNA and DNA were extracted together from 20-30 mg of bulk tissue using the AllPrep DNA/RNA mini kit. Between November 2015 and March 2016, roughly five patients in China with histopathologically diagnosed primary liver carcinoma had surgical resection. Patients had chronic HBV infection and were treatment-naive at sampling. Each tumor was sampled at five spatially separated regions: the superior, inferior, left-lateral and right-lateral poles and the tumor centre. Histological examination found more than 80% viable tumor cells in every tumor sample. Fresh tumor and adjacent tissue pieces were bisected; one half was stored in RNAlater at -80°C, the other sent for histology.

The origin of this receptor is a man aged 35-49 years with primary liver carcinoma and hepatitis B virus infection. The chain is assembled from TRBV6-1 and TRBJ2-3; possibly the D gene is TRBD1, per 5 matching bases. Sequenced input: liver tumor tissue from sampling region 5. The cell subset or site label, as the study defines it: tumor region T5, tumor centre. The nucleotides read TGTGCCAGCAGTGATGATATAGGGGTGGCAGATACGCAATATTTT. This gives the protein CASSDDIGVADTQYF.